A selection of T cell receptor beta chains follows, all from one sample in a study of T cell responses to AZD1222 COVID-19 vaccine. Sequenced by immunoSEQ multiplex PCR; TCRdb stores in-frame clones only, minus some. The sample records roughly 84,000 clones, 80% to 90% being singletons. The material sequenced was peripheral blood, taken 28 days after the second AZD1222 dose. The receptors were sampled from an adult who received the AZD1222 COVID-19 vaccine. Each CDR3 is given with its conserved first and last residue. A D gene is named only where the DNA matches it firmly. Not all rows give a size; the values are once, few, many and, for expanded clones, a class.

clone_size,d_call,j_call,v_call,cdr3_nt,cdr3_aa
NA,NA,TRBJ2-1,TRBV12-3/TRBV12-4,TGTGCCAGCACCTCATTCGGGGAGCAGTTCTTC,CASTSFGEQFF
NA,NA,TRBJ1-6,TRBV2,TGTGCCAGCAGTCTGACAAGGGGAACTCCATCACCCCTCCACTTT,CASSLTRGTPSPLHF
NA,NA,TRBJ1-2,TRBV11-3,TGTGCCAGCAGCGGCAGCGGCTATGGCTACACCTTC,CASSGSGYGYTF
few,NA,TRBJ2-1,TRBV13,TGTGCCAGCAGCCGGGGTAGCACTGCCTACAATGAGCAGTTCTTC,CASSRGSTAYNEQFF
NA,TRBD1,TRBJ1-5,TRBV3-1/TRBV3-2,TGTGCCAGCAGCCTCGGGACAGGGGGCCAGCCCCAGCATTTT,CASSLGTGGQPQHF
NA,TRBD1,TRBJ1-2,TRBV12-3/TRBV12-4,TGTGCCAGCAGCGGGACAGGGCACTATGGCTACACCTTC,CASSGTGHYGYTF
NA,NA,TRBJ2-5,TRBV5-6,TGTGCCAGCAGCTTCATATCTAGCGAAGAGACCCAGTACTTC,CASSFISSEETQYF
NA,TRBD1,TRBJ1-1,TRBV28,TGTGCCAGCAGTTTACAGGGGGGGTGGACTGAAGCTTTCTTT,CASSLQGGWTEAFF
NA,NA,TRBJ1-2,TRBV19,TGTGCCAGTAGTATCTCCCCTTCTACAGGGCAGTATAAGGGCTACACCTTC,CASSISPSTGQYKGYTF
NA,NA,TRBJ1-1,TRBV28,TGTGCCAGCAGTCCACCGGCTTTCTTT,CASSPPAFF
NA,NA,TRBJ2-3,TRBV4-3,TGCGCCAGCAGCCAATCGAGGACACGCACTACGCAGTATTTT,CASSQSRTRTTQYF
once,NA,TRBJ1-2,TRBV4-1,TGCGCCAGCAGCCCTCGACACTCCGATAACTATGGCTACACCTTC,CASSPRHSDNYGYTF
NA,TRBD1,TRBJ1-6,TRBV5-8,TGTGCCAGCAGCTTGGGGGACAGGGGCCATAATTCACCCCTCCACTTT,CASSLGDRGHNSPLHF
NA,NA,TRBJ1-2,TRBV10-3,TGTGCCATCAGCATACGGGGTTTTGGCTATGGCTACACCTTC,CAISIRGFGYGYTF
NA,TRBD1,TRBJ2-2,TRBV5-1,TGCGCCAGCAGCACCGGGACAGGGATGAACACCGGGGAGCTGTTTTTT,CASSTGTGMNTGELFF
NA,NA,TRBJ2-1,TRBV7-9,TGTGCCAGCAGCGTTAGCGAGCAGTTCTTC,CASSVSEQFF
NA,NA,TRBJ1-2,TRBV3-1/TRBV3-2,TGTGCCAGCGGCCCGCTGGGTGGCTACACCTTC,CASGPLGGYTF
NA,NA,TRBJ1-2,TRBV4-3,TGCGCCAGCAGCCAAGATAGGGGAATGGCGCGGGCATATGGCTACACCTTC,CASSQDRGMARAYGYTF
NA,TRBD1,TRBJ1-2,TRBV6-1,TGTGCCAGCAGTGATCCGGGACAGGGGAACTATGGCTACACCTTC,CASSDPGQGNYGYTF
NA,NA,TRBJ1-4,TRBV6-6,TGTGCCAGCAGTTACTCGATGGGGATCGGAGAAAAACTGTTTTTT,CASSYSMGIGEKLFF
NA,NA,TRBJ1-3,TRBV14,TGTGCCAGCAGCCAGTACAGGAACACCATATATTTT,CASSQYRNTIYF
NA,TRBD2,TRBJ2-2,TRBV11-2,TGTGCCAGCAGGCGGGAGACCGGCACCGGGGAGCTGTTTTTT,CASRRETGTGELFF
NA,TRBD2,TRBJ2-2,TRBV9,TGTGCCAGCAGCCCGAGGGGACTAGCGGGAGTGCAAAACGGGGAGCTGTTTTTT,CASSPRGLAGVQNGELFF
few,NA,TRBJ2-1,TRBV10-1,TGCGCCAGCAGTGAAGGCAGCAACAATGAGCAGTTCTTC,CASSEGSNNEQFF
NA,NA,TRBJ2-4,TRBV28,TGTGCCAGCAGTATAGACAAAAACATTCAGTACTTC,CASSIDKNIQYF
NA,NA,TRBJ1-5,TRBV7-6,TGTGCCAGCAGCAGTGACAGCCATAGCAATCAGCCCCAGCATTTT,CASSSDSHSNQPQHF
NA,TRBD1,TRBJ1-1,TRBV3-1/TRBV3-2,TGTGCCAGCAGCCCCAGACAGGGCCCGGTGGAAGCTTTCTTT,CASSPRQGPVEAFF
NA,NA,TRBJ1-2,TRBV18,TGTGCCAGCTCGCCAGGGGCGGGGGGCTATGGCTACACCTTC,CASSPGAGGYGYTF
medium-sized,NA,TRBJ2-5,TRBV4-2,TGTGCCAGCAGCCAAGACGCAACTAGGAGGCAAGAGACCCAGTACTTC,CASSQDATRRQETQYF
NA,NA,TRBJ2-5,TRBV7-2,TGTGCCAGCAGCTTAGCGATGGGGCCCCAGTACTTC,CASSLAMGPQYF
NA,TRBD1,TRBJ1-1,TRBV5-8,TGTGCCAGCAGCTCCCTACGGACAGGGGCGAACACTGAAGCTTTCTTT,CASSSLRTGANTEAFF
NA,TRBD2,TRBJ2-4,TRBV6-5,TGTGCCAGCAGTTCCGGACTAGCGGAAAACATTCAGTACTTC,CASSSGLAENIQYF
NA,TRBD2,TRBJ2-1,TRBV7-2,TGTGCCAGCAGCTTGACTAGCGGGGGCGGCGGGCGGAATGAGCAGTTCTTC,CASSLTSGGGGRNEQFF
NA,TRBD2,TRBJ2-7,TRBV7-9,TGTGCCAGCAGCTTATCGGCGGGAGTGGTCAACGAGCAGTACTTC,CASSLSAGVVNEQYF
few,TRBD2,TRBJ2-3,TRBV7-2,TGTGCCAGCAGCTTCCTAGCGGGGGGGCCTGGAGATACGCAGTATTTT,CASSFLAGGPGDTQYF
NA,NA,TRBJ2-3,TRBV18,TGTGCCAGCTCACGGGGAGATACGCAGTATTTT,CASSRGDTQYF
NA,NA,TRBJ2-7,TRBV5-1,TGCGCCAGCAGCTTGGTGGCCTACGAGCAGTACTTC,CASSLVAYEQYF
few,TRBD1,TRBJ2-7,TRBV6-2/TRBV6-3,TGTGCCAGCAGCTCGGCAGGGACAGGGTCAAGGTACGAGCAGTACTTC,CASSSAGTGSRYEQYF
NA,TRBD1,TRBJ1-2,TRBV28,TGTGCCAGCAGTCGACAGGGGACTAACTATGGCTACACCTTC,CASSRQGTNYGYTF
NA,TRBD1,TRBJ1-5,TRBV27,TGTGCCAGCAGTCCCCTGACAGGGAATCAGCCCCAGCATTTT,CASSPLTGNQPQHF
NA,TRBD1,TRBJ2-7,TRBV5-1,TGCGCCAGCAGCTTAACCGGGACAGGGGGGCGGTACGACGAGCAGTACTTC,CASSLTGTGGRYDEQYF
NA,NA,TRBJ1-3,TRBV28,TGTGCCAGCCGGAGGCAGATCTCTGGAAACACCATATATTTT,CASRRQISGNTIYF
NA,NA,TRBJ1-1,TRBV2,TGTGCCAGCAGTGGAACAGGGTACACTGAAGCTTTCTTT,CASSGTGYTEAFF
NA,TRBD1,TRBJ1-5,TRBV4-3,TGCGCCAGCAGCCAAAACAGGGGTGGTCAGCCCCAGCATTTT,CASSQNRGGQPQHF
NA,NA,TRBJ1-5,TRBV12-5,TGTGCTAGTGGTTTGGCAGTGCTAGGAAATCAGCCCCAGCATTTT,CASGLAVLGNQPQHF
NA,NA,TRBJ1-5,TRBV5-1,TGCGCCAGCAGCGAGGGGGGTGCTCGTCAGCCCCAGCATTTT,CASSEGGARQPQHF
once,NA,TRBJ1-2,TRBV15,TGTGCCACCAGCGCATCTTGGGGCAACTATGGCTACACCTTC,CATSASWGNYGYTF
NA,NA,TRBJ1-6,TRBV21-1,TGTGCCAGCAGCTCCCGTGGTCCCGGGACAGGGAAGGGTTCACCCCTCCACTTT,CASSSRGPGTGKGSPLHF
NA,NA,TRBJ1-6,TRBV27,TGTGCCAGCAGTTTATTGGCAGGGGAGTCACCCCTCCACTTT,CASSLLAGESPLHF